This T cell receptor (beta chain) was recovered during a study of identical twins. Through template switching, a universal primer site was introduced, and the cDNA contained unique molecular identifiers. TCRdb re-called the 5' RACE reads through MiXCR, storing one row per CDR3 protein. The sample includes more than 1.5 million distinct CDR3 sequences, roughly a third of them seen just once. The length of the CDR3 is 14 residues. Germline V gives CDR1 ENHRY, CDR2 SYGVKD. V gave up 6 bases and J gave up 2 bases; unmatched junction bases: 4. The chain uses TRBV10-3 and TRBJ2-7; 10 nucleotides agree with TRBD2. This receptor was obtained from a newborn girl in good health. Sequenced material: cord blood. The chain's CDR3 is CAISQREGTYEQYF. CDR3 DNA: TGTGCCATCAGCCAGCGGGAGGGGACCTACGAGCAGTACTTC.